This T cell receptor (beta chain) was sequenced for a study of chemoradiotherapy in HPV16-positive cancers. As for the study in general: Candidate HPV-specific T-cell clones and common TCR motifs came from functional assays in two HPV16-positive patients.

Profiled with immunoSEQ multiplex PCR; TCRdb holds only in-frame clones, not every one. The sample lists around 68,000 clones, roughly 90% occurring once. Over chemoradiotherapy, repertoires were sampled more than once. Points on this clone: The antigen is undetermined.

Findings and caveats of the study: Candidate HPV-specific clones and E7-related TCR motifs grew in tumor during treatment. In HPV16-positive patients, HPV-responsive T-cell expansion tracked better recurrence-free survival.

Here the sequenced sample was blood, taken from a patient who underwent chemoradiotherapy. This clonotype was sampled from a human donor with HPV-associated anogenital cancer.

The CDR3 DNA reads TGTGCCAGTAGTAAGAGTACGGGAGATCAGCCCCAGCATTTT. Its protein is CASSKSTGDQPQHF. This rearrangement joins TRBV19 to TRBJ1-5; D gene unclear. V gave up 4 bases and J gave up 5 bases, with 12 bases separating them. The CDR3 totals 14 residues. The germline CDR1 and CDR2 sequences are LNHDA and SQIVND (reference sequence).